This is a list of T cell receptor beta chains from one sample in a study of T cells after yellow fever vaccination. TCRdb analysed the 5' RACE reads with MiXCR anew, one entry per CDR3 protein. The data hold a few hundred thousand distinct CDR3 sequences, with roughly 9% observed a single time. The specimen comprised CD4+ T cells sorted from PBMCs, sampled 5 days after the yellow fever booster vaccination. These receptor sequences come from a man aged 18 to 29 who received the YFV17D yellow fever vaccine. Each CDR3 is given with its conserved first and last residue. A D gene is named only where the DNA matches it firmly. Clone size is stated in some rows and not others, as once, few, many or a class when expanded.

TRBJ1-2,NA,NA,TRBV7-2,TGTGCCAGCAGCGCCGTCAGGGTGGGCTACACCTTC,CASSAVRVGYTF
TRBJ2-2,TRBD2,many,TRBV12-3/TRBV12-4,TGTGCCAGCAGTACGGGGGGGCCTTTAAACACCGGGGAGCTGTTTTTT,CASSTGGPLNTGELFF
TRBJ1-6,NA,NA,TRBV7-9,TGTGCCAGCAGCCCCCCGTTGGGCCCAAATTCACCCCTCCACTTT,CASSPPLGPNSPLHF
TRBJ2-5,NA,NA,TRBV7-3,TGTGCCAGCAGCTCGGGACAAACAGAGACCCAGTACTTC,CASSSGQTETQYF
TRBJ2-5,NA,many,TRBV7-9,TGTGCCAGCAGCTGGTCCTCAGGGGCGGAGACCCAGTACTTC,CASSWSSGAETQYF
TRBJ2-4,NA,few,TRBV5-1,TGCGCCAGCAGCTTAGGTCCTGGGGGAAACATTCAGTACTTC,CASSLGPGGNIQYF
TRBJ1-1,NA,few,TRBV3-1,TGTGCCAGCAGCTGGGCAACAAACACTGAAGCTTTCTTT,CASSWATNTEAFF
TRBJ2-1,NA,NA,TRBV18,TGTGCCAGCTCACCGGGCCTAGCTTCCTACAATGAGCAGTTCTTC,CASSPGLASYNEQFF
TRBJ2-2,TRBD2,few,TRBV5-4,TGTGCCAGCAGCCTTGTACTAGCGGGGGGCGTATTCACCGGGGAGCTGTTTTTT,CASSLVLAGGVFTGELFF
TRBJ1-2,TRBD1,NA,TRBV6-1,TGTGCCAGCAAGAAGACAGGGGGGGAGAATGGCTACACCTTC,CASKKTGGENGYTF
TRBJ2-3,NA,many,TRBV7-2,TGTGCCAGCAGCTTAGATTTGTCGGATACGCAGTATTTT,CASSLDLSDTQYF
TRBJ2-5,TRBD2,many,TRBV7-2,TGTGCCAGCAGCCGGACCCGGGGGGGCGGGGAGACCCAGTACTTC,CASSRTRGGGETQYF